Listed below are T cell receptor beta chains from one sample, sequenced in a study of T cell changes during pregnancy in multiple sclerosis. Clones were read by immunoSEQ multiplex PCR, and TCRdb kept only the in-frame ones, dropping some. The table records 40,000 or so clones, more than 85% of them present only once. Sequences were derived from CD8+ T cells from peripheral blood mononuclear cells, sampled in the first trimester of pregnancy. The receptors were sampled from a female donor with multiple sclerosis, enrolled in a pregnancy study. Each CDR3 is given with its conserved first and last residue. Each record gives: clone size, J gene, D gene, V gene, CDR3 DNA, CDR3 protein. The D gene is left open where the match is weak. The size entry is marked missing in some rows and otherwise reads once, few, many or a size class.

clone size: NA
J gene: TRBJ1-3
D gene: NA
V gene: TRBV7-2
CDR3 DNA: TGTGCCAGCACCCATCCCAGGGCATACTCTGGAAACACCATATATTTT
CDR3 protein: CASTHPRAYSGNTIYF

clone size: once
J gene: TRBJ1-1
D gene: NA
V gene: TRBV20-1
CDR3 DNA: TGCAGTGGACTATCCGGCACTGAAGCTTTCTTT
CDR3 protein: CSGLSGTEAFF

clone size: NA
J gene: TRBJ1-4
D gene: TRBD1
V gene: TRBV4-2
CDR3 DNA: TGTGCCAGCAGCCAAGAGTCGGAGGGGGCGATGGGAGATGAAAAACTGTTTTTT
CDR3 protein: CASSQESEGAMGDEKLFF

clone size: NA
J gene: TRBJ1-1
D gene: TRBD1
V gene: TRBV7-6
CDR3 DNA: TGTGCCAGCAGCCGGAGACTCCCGGGACAGGGGTTGATGAACACTGAAGCTTTCTTT
CDR3 protein: CASSRRLPGQGLMNTEAFF

clone size: NA
J gene: TRBJ1-2
D gene: TRBD1
V gene: TRBV6-1
CDR3 DNA: TGTGCCAGCAGTGAATACCCCTCCCGGACAGGGAATCATGATGGCTACACCTTC
CDR3 protein: CASSEYPSRTGNHDGYTF

clone size: NA
J gene: TRBJ1-2
D gene: TRBD1
V gene: TRBV6-5
CDR3 DNA: TGTGCCAGCCAAGAAGACAGGGGGCCAGGCTATGGCTACACCTTC
CDR3 protein: CASQEDRGPGYGYTF

clone size: NA
J gene: TRBJ1-1
D gene: NA
V gene: TRBV11-1
CDR3 DNA: TGTGCCAGCAACGCGCCGGGAGAGGGGACTGAAGCTTTCTTT
CDR3 protein: CASNAPGEGTEAFF

clone size: NA
J gene: TRBJ2-5
D gene: TRBD2
V gene: TRBV2
CDR3 DNA: TGTGCCAGGATCAAACTTCTTAGCGGGGGCCAAGAGACCCAGTACTTC
CDR3 protein: CARIKLLSGGQETQYF

clone size: NA
J gene: TRBJ2-7
D gene: TRBD1
V gene: TRBV10-2
CDR3 DNA: TGCGCCAGCAGTGAGACCGGGACAGGGGGGGAGCAGTACTTC
CDR3 protein: CASSETGTGGEQYF

clone size: NA
J gene: TRBJ1-2
D gene: NA
V gene: TRBV5-1
CDR3 DNA: TGCGCCAGCAGCTCTCAACAGGGCCTAAACTATGGCTACACCTTC
CDR3 protein: CASSSQQGLNYGYTF

clone size: NA
J gene: TRBJ2-5
D gene: NA
V gene: TRBV9
CDR3 DNA: TGTGCCAGCAGCGTCGGGACTCTAGGGGCCCAAGAGACCCAGTACTTC
CDR3 protein: CASSVGTLGAQETQYF

clone size: NA
J gene: TRBJ1-2
D gene: NA
V gene: TRBV14
CDR3 DNA: TGTGCCAGCAGCCCTACGACAGTCCTTTACCCTAACTATGGCTACACCTTC
CDR3 protein: CASSPTTVLYPNYGYTF

clone size: NA
J gene: TRBJ1-1
D gene: NA
V gene: TRBV5-1
CDR3 DNA: TGCGCCAGCAGCTTGGTCCCAGAAATGAACACTGAAGCTTTCTTT
CDR3 protein: CASSLVPEMNTEAFF

clone size: NA
J gene: TRBJ2-3
D gene: NA
V gene: TRBV19
CDR3 DNA: TGTGCCAGTAGTTCGATCTGGGCGACAGGTGAGGAAGATACGCAGTATTTT
CDR3 protein: CASSSIWATGEEDTQYF

clone size: NA
J gene: TRBJ2-7
D gene: TRBD2
V gene: TRBV6-1
CDR3 DNA: TGTGCCAGCAGTGAATTCCTAGCGGGGGATACCTACGAGCAGTACTTC
CDR3 protein: CASSEFLAGDTYEQYF

clone size: NA
J gene: TRBJ1-3
D gene: NA
V gene: TRBV27
CDR3 DNA: TGTGCCAGCAGTTTATCGCCAACTGAAGGAAACACCATATATTTT
CDR3 protein: CASSLSPTEGNTIYF